This T cell receptor beta chain was identified during a study of Ad26.COV2.S vaccination and SARS-CoV-2 variants. Study observations and caveats: Compared with placebo recipients, vaccine recipients had higher spike-specific TCR breadth.

TCRdb keeps only in-frame clones here, not all; method: immunoSEQ multiplex PCR. The sample has about 350,000 clones; roughly 94% are singletons. In the case of this clone: Its antigen is currently unknown.

The specimen comprised peripheral blood, sampled after recovery from COVID-19. This TCR derives from a human donor who had recovered from COVID-19.

The CDR3 sequence: CASGFPPIEDTQYF. The CDR3 DNA reads TGTGCTAGTGGTTTCCCCCCGATTGAGGATACGCAGTATTTT. V is TRBV12-5 and J is TRBJ2-3; no clear D gene. Trimming pared 3 bases from V and 6 bases from J, leaving 13 bases between. CDR1 LGHNT and CDR2 FRNRAP come from the germline V gene. This CDR3 is 14 amino acids long.